This is a list of T cell receptor beta chains from one sample in a study of blood T cell repertoires in COVID-19. The repertoire was sequenced with immunoSEQ multiplex PCR; TCRdb's copy has only in-frame clones and lacks some. This table holds roughly 220,000 clones, over 75% found once. Sequencing was performed on peripheral blood. Receptors were obtained from an older man with acute or convalescent COVID-19. Both conserved end residues are part of each CDR3. A D gene is named only where the DNA matches it firmly. A row's size may be missing; if present it is once, few, many or a size class.

NA	NA	TRBJ2-5	TRBV5-1	TGCGCCAGCAGCTTGTTTGGTTCGGGAAATTGGGAGACCCAGTACTTC	CASSLFGSGNWETQYF
NA	NA	TRBJ2-3	TRBV4-1	TGCGCCAGCAGCCAAGTGACTAGCACAGATACGCAGTATTTT	CASSQVTSTDTQYF
NA	NA	TRBJ2-7	TRBV20-1	TGCAGTGCTAGGAGCGGCTACGAGCAGTACTTC	CSARSGYEQYF
NA	NA	TRBJ1-2	TRBV5-1	TGCGCCAGCAGCTTGGGGACAGCCGCGACCTTC	CASSLGTAATF
NA	NA	TRBJ1-1	TRBV5-6	TGTGCCAGCAGCGGACCGGGACAACGGAACACTGAAGCTTTCTTT	CASSGPGQRNTEAFF
NA	NA	TRBJ1-4	TRBV27	TGTGCCAGCAGTCCTCGACAGTTAACTAATGAAAAACTGTTTTTT	CASSPRQLTNEKLFF
NA	NA	TRBJ1-1	TRBV29-1	TGCAGCGCCCTCCGAAACCCCCAGGGGGCTTTCTTT	CSALRNPQGAFF
once	TRBD2	TRBJ2-1	TRBV9	TGTGCCAGCAGAGGACTAGAGGTTGAGCAGTTCTTC	CASRGLEVEQFF
NA	NA	TRBJ2-3	TRBV10-3	TGTGCCATCAGTGAGTCAGTAGCAGATACGCAGTATTTT	CAISESVADTQYF
NA	NA	TRBJ1-3	TRBV30	TGTGCCTGGACAGGCCTCTCTGGAAACACCATATATTTT	CAWTGLSGNTIYF
NA	NA	TRBJ2-5	TRBV6-1	TGTGCCAGCAGTGAACGAGGACTACCACAAGAGACCCAGTACTTC	CASSERGLPQETQYF